These T cell receptor beta chains were read from a single sample in a study of T cells after yellow fever vaccination. One entry per CDR3 protein results from TCRdb running MiXCR on the 5' RACE reads. Of over 150,000 distinct CDR3 sequences in the sample, roughly 6.2% were seen once. Specimen: CD4+ T cells sorted from PBMCs, collected on the day of the first yellow fever vaccination. Every receptor here comes from a man younger than 30 who received the YFV17D yellow fever vaccine. Both conserved end residues are part of each CDR3. D genes are given only for firm matches. Rows may omit the clone size; those that give it use once, few, many or a size class.

J | D | V | size | DNA | CDR3
TRBJ1-5 | - | TRBV15 | - | TGTGCCACCAGCAGAGCCCTCCTTGGGCTTAGCAATCAGCCCCAGCATTTT | CATSRALLGLSNQPQHF
TRBJ2-7 | TRBD2 | TRBV4-3 | many | TGCGCCAGCAGCCAAGGGCGGGAGGGCTACGAGCAGTACTTC | CASSQGREGYEQYF
TRBJ2-4 | - | TRBV3-1 | once | TGTGCCAGCAGCCAAGATCGGAACGTACTAGCCAAAAACATTCAGTACTTC | CASSQDRNVLAKNIQYF
TRBJ2-1 | - | TRBV9 | - | TGTGCCAGCAGCGTAGCTGTTGTGGGGGCAGGGGAGCAGTTCTTC | CASSVAVVGAGEQFF
TRBJ2-1 | TRBD2 | TRBV7-2 | many | TGTGCCAGCAGCTTAGTGCGTCTAGCGGTTTACAATGAGCAGTTCTTC | CASSLVRLAVYNEQFF
TRBJ2-3 | - | TRBV7-3 | many | TGTGCCAGCAGCTTAACCGGGGTTAGCACAGATACGCAGTATTTT | CASSLTGVSTDTQYF
TRBJ1-5 | - | TRBV20-1 | many | TGCAGTGCTAGAGGGGGATTTCTCCCGGTAGAGCAGCCCCAGCATTTT | CSARGGFLPVEQPQHF
TRBJ2-1 | - | TRBV10-3 | many | TGTGCCATCAGTGAGCCTTTCCCCGGATCTGAGCAGTTCTTC | CAISEPFPGSEQFF
TRBJ2-2 | TRBD1 | TRBV11-2 | few | TGTGCCAGCAGAACCGGGACAGTCAACACCGGGGAGCTGTTTTTT | CASRTGTVNTGELFF
TRBJ1-6 | - | TRBV12-3/TRBV12-4 | - | TGTGCCAGCAGTCGACTAACAAACAGGGCTACCTATAATTCACCCCTCCACTTT | CASSRLTNRATYNSPLHF
TRBJ1-3 | TRBD1 | TRBV5-4 | many | TGTGCCAGCAGCTTGGCCGGGGGACAGACGCGGCACACCATATATTTT | CASSLAGGQTRHTIYF
TRBJ2-5 | - | TRBV5-8 | few | TGTGCCAGCAGCCAAGGGACGCAGGGCGATCAAGAGACCCAGTACTTC | CASSQGTQGDQETQYF
TRBJ2-5 | TRBD2 | TRBV6-1 | many | TGTGCCAGCAGGACTAGCGCCTCGTACCAAGAGACCCAGTACTTC | CASRTSASYQETQYF
TRBJ2-2 | - | TRBV12-3/TRBV12-4 | many | TGTGCCAGCACTTCACAGGGAGTCGGCGGGGAGCTGTTTTTT | CASTSQGVGGELFF
TRBJ2-1 | TRBD1 | TRBV4-3 | - | TGCGCCAGCAGCCCGCAGGGGGCTGGGGAGCAGTTCTTC | CASSPQGAGEQFF
TRBJ2-1 | - | TRBV24-1 | - | TGTGCCACCAGTGACGCCGCCGCACTCTCCTACAATGAGCAGTTCTTC | CATSDAAALSYNEQFF
TRBJ2-5 | - | TRBV7-9 | many | TGTGCCAGCAGCCCGAGGGTGGAGACCCAGTACTTC | CASSPRVETQYF
TRBJ2-1 | - | TRBV29-1 | many | TGCAGCGATCTTACGGCGCGCTGGAATGAGCAGTTCTTC | CSDLTARWNEQFF
TRBJ1-5 | - | TRBV12-3/TRBV12-4 | - | TGTGCCAGCAGCCCAACGGGGGGGGCGGATCAGCCCCAGCATTTT | CASSPTGGADQPQHF
TRBJ2-1 | TRBD2 | TRBV5-1 | few | TGCGCCAGCAGCGCGGGAGACACCTACAATGAGCAGTTCTTC | CASSAGDTYNEQFF
TRBJ2-7 | TRBD1 | TRBV4-1 | - | TGCGCCAGCAGCCGGGGACAGGGGTCACCCTACGAGCAGTACTTC | CASSRGQGSPYEQYF
TRBJ2-2 | - | TRBV29-1 | - | TGCAGCGGAGGGGTGGGACAAACCGGGGAGCTGTTTTTT | CSGGVGQTGELFF
TRBJ1-5 | - | TRBV19 | few | TGTGCCAGTAGTGTCTCCCGGAGTAGCAATCAGCCCCAGCATTTT | CASSVSRSSNQPQHF
TRBJ1-6 | - | TRBV6-6 | many | TGTGCCAGCAGCGCGGGGGTCACCCTCCACTTT | CASSAGVTLHF
TRBJ1-3 | TRBD1 | TRBV7-2 | few | TGTGCCAGCAGCTTGGGGCCAGGGGGGGGACCTCGCACCATATATTTT | CASSLGPGGGPRTIYF
TRBJ1-1 | - | TRBV4-1 | few | TGCGCCAGCAGCCTCAGGACAGAGGAAGCTTTCTTT | CASSLRTEEAFF
TRBJ1-1 | - | TRBV2 | few | TGTGCCAGCAGTGGCGTAAGGGACACTGAAGCTTTCTTT | CASSGVRDTEAFF
TRBJ2-3 | TRBD2 | TRBV4-2 | - | TGTGCCAGCAGCCAAGACCCGGTTACTAGCGGGGGGACGCAGTATTTT | CASSQDPVTSGGTQYF
TRBJ2-5 | - | TRBV11-2 | many | TGTGCCAGCAGCTTACGCGCGGGTGTTCCCCGGGAGACCCAGTACTTC | CASSLRAGVPRETQYF
TRBJ2-3 | - | TRBV20-1 | few | TGCAGTGCTAGAGCCCGGGACGAAGGAAGAGATACGCAGTATTTT | CSARARDEGRDTQYF
TRBJ2-1 | - | TRBV6-5 | many | TGTGCCAGCAGTTCTCGGACCCGCGGCGCTGAGCAGTTCTTC | CASSSRTRGAEQFF